This T cell receptor beta chain was identified during a study of response to subunit inactivated influenza vaccine. Study-level results: Each seasonal influenza vaccination recruits few new T cells, the authors suggested.

This clonotype has more than one count but fewer than ten. Its antigen is not known. Each CDR3 protein gets one entry after TCRdb re-called the RT-PCR reads with MiXCR. The table lists hundreds of thousands of distinct CDR3 sequences, 15% to 19% of them singletons. CDR3 length equals 16 residues. With V trimmed by 3 bases and J by 0 bases, 6 bases remained unmatched. This sequence originates from a man aged 45-65 years who received an inactivated influenza vaccine. The V gene is TRBV12-3 or TRBV12-4, the J gene TRBJ1-1; 8 bases are shared with TRBD1. Sample: PBMCs from blood, taken 12 days after vaccination. The CDR3: CASSFGQGFMNTEAFF. The CDR3 bases are TGTGCCAGCAGTTTCGGACAGGGATTCATGAACACTGAAGCTTTCTTT.